The 28 T cell receptor beta chains below all came from one sample that was sequenced in a study of Ad26.COV2.S vaccination and SARS-CoV-2 variants. Generated by immunoSEQ multiplex PCR, the TCRdb table keeps only in-frame clones and is missing some. The sample shows hundreds of thousands of clones, 89% of them seen only once. Treatment reported: around 19 received Ad26.COV2.S at low or high dose, single or two shots; 5 received placebo; per-sample allocation not given. On day 63 after the first injection, vaccine and placebo recipients gave samples. The sample here was peripheral blood, taken in a trial of Ad26.COV2.S vaccine versus placebo. Receptors originate from a person aged 18-60 years who received the Ad26.COV2.S COVID-19 vaccine or a placebo.

This chain uses TRBV12-3 or TRBV12-4 with TRBJ2-5, with D maybe TRBD1 (6 bases). This CDR3 contains 12 residues. V was clipped by 8 bases and J by 7 bases, with 14 bases between them. The CDR3 is CASRWGLGTQYF. The CDR3, as DNA: TGTGCCAGCCGTTGGGGGCTCGGGACCCAGTACTTC.

DNA of the CDR3: TGTGCCAGCAGTTTTTTGGGACAGGGCGAGCAGTACGTC. Residues: CASSFLGQGEQYV. The V gene is TRBV12-3 or TRBV12-4, the J gene TRBJ2-7; 9 nucleotides match TRBD1. The CDR3 is made up of 13 amino acids. Trimming removed 3 bases from V and 6 bases from J; junction bases left unmatched: 3.

The rearrangement uses TRBV19 and TRBJ1-2; D perhaps matches TRBD1 (6 bases). CDR1 and CDR2 (germline): LNHDA, SQIVND (reference sequence). This CDR3 region has 14 residues. V lost 7 bases, J lost 4 bases, and 16 bases lay in between. The CDR3 protein is CASNVGGRAYGYTF. For the CDR3, the DNA is TGTGCCAGTAATGTTGGGGGCAGAGCCTATGGCTACACCTTC. Filled out from reference TRBV19 and TRBJ1-2, the complete variable domain reads DGGITQSPKYLFRKEGQNVTLSCEQNLNHDAMYWYRQDPGQGLRLIYYSQIVNDFQKGDIAEGYSVSREKKESFPLTVTSAQKNPTAFYLCASNVGGRAYGYTFGSGTRLTVV.

This clone was observed a single time. The chain recombines TRBV18 with TRBJ2-2, with a weak D call TRBD2 (6 bases). The V gene's germline CDR1 is KGHSH and CDR2 LQKENI. This CDR3 contains 15 residues. Trimming removed 5 bases from V and 2 bases from J, with 12 bases in between. The DNA for the CDR3 is TGTGCCAGCTCAGCCCGGGAGCTAAACACCGGGGAGCTGTTTTTT. Translated: CASSARELNTGELFF.

The chain employs TRBV18 and TRBJ2-2; a weak D match, TRBD1 (5 bases). Germline V gives CDR1 KGHSH, CDR2 LQKENI. This CDR3 spans 17 amino acids. The ends were cut back, 1 base at V and 4 bases at J, with 16 bases in the middle. The CDR3 reads CASSPQFTGWSTGELFF. DNA of the CDR3: TGTGCCAGCTCACCACAATTTACAGGATGGAGCACCGGGGAGCTGTTTTTT.

The CDR3 nucleotides read TGCGCCAGCAGCTTGGGAGGGGCAGGGCATGGCTACACCTTC. Protein: CASSLGGAGHGYTF. The chain uses TRBV5-1 and TRBJ1-2, with a weak D call TRBD1 (5 bases). This CDR3 region has 14 residues. The V end was cut by 0 bases, the J end by 6 bases, with 12 bases between. Germline CDR1 and CDR2: SGHRS and YFSETQ.

The chain links TRBV28 to TRBJ1-2, with D possibly matching TRBD1 (6 bases). Germline V gives CDR1 MDHEN, CDR2 SYDVKM. This CDR3 contains 15 residues. V was shortened by 7 bases and J by 5 bases, with 20 bases between the two germline ends. In DNA, the CDR3 is TGTGCCAGCACCTCCCCAAGGGGGGGTGGGTATGGCTACACCTTC. Translation gives CASTSPRGGGYGYTF.

J is TRBJ2-1 and V is TRBV11-3; D is possibly TRBD2 (5 bases). This CDR3 spans 16 amino acids. V lost 2 bases and J lost 7, with 18 bases in between. Germline CDR1 is SGHNT and CDR2 is YENEEA. The CDR3 DNA sequence: TGTGCCAGCAGCTTAAGGTCCGGAGGATTCCTTAATGAGCAGTTCTTC. Residues: CASSLRSGGFLNEQFF.

The V gene is TRBV18, the J gene TRBJ1-3; TRBD1 agrees at 8 bases. This CDR3 is built from 16 residues. V shed 4 bases, J shed 4 bases, and the junction held 9 bases outside the gene matches. Germline V CDR1 and CDR2: KGHSH, LQKENI. The CDR3 DNA sequence: TGTGCCAGCTCACTTCGGACAGGGACTGGCGGAAACACCATATATTTT. Translated, it gives CASSLRTGTGGNTIYF.

V gene TRBV5-1 combines with J gene TRBJ2-7, with D possibly matching TRBD1 (6 bases). CDR3 length: 14 residues. The V and J ends lost 2 bases and 3 bases respectively, with 12 bases between them. Germline V lookup: CDR1 SGHRS, CDR2 YFSETQ. CDR3 DNA sequence: TGCGCCAGCAGCTTTGAGACAGGATACTACGAGCAGTACTTC. It specifies CASSFETGYYEQYF.

This sequence joins TRBV5-6 and TRBJ2-1; TRBD2 agrees at 8 bases. Germline CDR1 reads SGHDT; CDR2 reads YYEEEE. The CDR3 is 14 residues long. V was pared by 2 bases and J by 9 bases, with 7 bases of the junction left unmatched. As DNA, the CDR3 is TGTGCCAGCAGCTTAACCGGGACTAGTAGTGAGCAGTTCTTC. Protein: CASSLTGTSSEQFF.

V gene TRBV4-3 combines with J gene TRBJ2-1, with D perhaps TRBD1 (6 bases). Trimming left V 1 base short and J 1 base short, with 14 bases between. CDR1 and CDR2 from the germline V gene are LGHNA and YSLEER. This CDR3 spans 17 amino acids. CDR3 in amino acids: CASSQVQGFMSYNEQFF. The CDR3 region has the DNA TGCGCCAGCAGCCAAGTTCAGGGGTTTATGTCCTACAATGAGCAGTTCTTC.

The chain is built from TRBV29-1 and TRBJ2-3, with 15 bases fitting TRBD2. CDR3 size: 16 residues. J gave up 6 bases and V 6 bases, and 10 bases lay outside the gene matches. CDR1 and CDR2 (germline): SQVTM, ANQGSEA. In nucleotides, the CDR3 is TGCAGCGTCGAGGGACTAGCGGGGGGACAGATGGATACGCAGTATTTT. This gives the protein CSVEGLAGGQMDTQYF.

This sequence joins TRBV7-2 and TRBJ2-5; D gene unclear. Trimming removed 4 bases from V and 2 bases from J, with 8 bases in between. Germline V gives CDR1 SGHTA, CDR2 FQGNSA. The CDR3 totals 13 residues. CDR3 region: CASSSILQETQYF. The CDR3 DNA follows: TGTGCCAGCAGCTCTATATTACAAGAGACCCAGTACTTC.

The chain couples TRBV15 to TRBJ2-7; the match to TRBD1 covers 7 bases. CDR3 size: 16 residues. The V gene's germline CDR1 is LNHNV and CDR2 YYDKDF (reference sequence). V dropped 3 bases and J dropped 2; count of bases not matched to a gene: 10. CDR3 sequence reads: CATSSPNRDRTYEQYF. The CDR3 region has the DNA TGTGCCACCAGCAGCCCGAACCGGGACAGAACCTACGAGCAGTACTTC.

The rearrangement joins TRBV5-5 to TRBJ1-1; D unresolved. The CDR3 consists of 15 residues. V shed 4 bases and J shed 5 bases, with 18 bases lying between them. Germline assignment: CDR1 SGHKS and CDR2 YYEKEE (reference sequence). The CDR3 coding sequence is TGTGCCAGCAGCGCACTGGAGGTTGCGGGAACTGAAGCTTTCTTT. It is translated as CASSALEVAGTEAFF.

V and J are TRBV3-1 (or the pseudogene TRBV3-2) and TRBJ1-5, with TRBD1 as a possible D gene (5 bases). The CDR3 loop spans 13 amino acids. Germline CDR1 LGHDT, CDR2 YNNKEL (reference sequence). V was clipped by 4 bases and J by 6 bases, with 10 bases between them. CDR3 residues: CASSRRGVQPQHF. The CDR3 bases are TGTGCCAGCAGCCGCCGAGGGGTTCAGCCCCAGCATTTT.

The chain combines TRBV6-5 with TRBJ2-1; 10 bases fit TRBD1. The CDR3 contains 15 residues. The germline V gene encodes CDR1 MNHEY and CDR2 SVGAGI. V shed 5 bases, J shed 7 bases, and the junction held 8 bases outside the gene matches. CDR3 sequence (DNA): TGTGCCAGCAGTATGACAGGGGGCGCGGGGAATGAGCAGTTCTTC. Protein sequence: CASSMTGGAGNEQFF.

This clone was recorded once. This chain links TRBV7-2 with TRBJ1-5; 8 bases are shared with TRBD1. V was clipped by 7 bases and J by 5 bases; unmatched bases: 19. Germline V gene lookup returns CDR1 SGHTA and CDR2 FQGNSA. This CDR3 comprises 18 residues. The CDR3 protein is CASTLYEQGGQFYQPQHF. The CDR3 nucleotides are TGTGCCAGCACCCTCTATGAACAGGGGGGCCAATTCTATCAGCCCCAGCATTTT.

This clone was detected once. This chain connects TRBV7-2 to TRBJ2-2; 13 bases line up with TRBD2. The CDR3 sequence is 16 residues long. The V and J ends lost 5 bases and 6 bases, in that order; junction bases with no gene match: 6. Germline V gene data show CDR1 as SGHTA and CDR2 as FQGNSA. In DNA, the CDR3 is TGTGCCAGCAGCGGCACTAGCGGGGGGGCCGCCGGGGAGCTGTTTTTT. It translates to CASSGTSGGAAGELFF.

V is TRBV6-2 or TRBV6-3 and J is TRBJ2-1; D may match TRBD1 or TRBD2 (6 bases each). Germline loops: CDR1 MNHEY, CDR2 SVGEGT. This CDR3 is 15 amino acids long. V shed 4 bases and J shed 6 bases, with 16 bases lying between them. CDR3 bases: TGTGCCAGCAGTTCACCTCGTAGGGGGGTCAATGAGCAGTTCTTC. Its translation: CASSSPRRGVNEQFF.

V usage is TRBV7-2 and J usage is TRBJ1-2; no reliable D call. CDR3 size: 16 residues. Germline CDR1 and CDR2: SGHTA and FQGNSA. V was pared by 5 bases and J by 3 bases, with 19 bases between. CDR3 region: CASSPTPVGLYYGYTF. The CDR3, as DNA: TGTGCCAGCAGCCCCACCCCTGTTGGGCTTTACTATGGCTACACCTTC.

V is TRBV6-2 or TRBV6-3 and J is TRBJ1-1; no clear D gene. The CDR3 is made up of 13 amino acids. Trimming took 5 bases from V and 4 from J, leaving 11 bases between them. Germline V gene sequence: CDR1 MNHEY, CDR2 SVGEGT. DNA of the CDR3: TGTGCCAGCAGTCGTACAGTTTCCACTGAAGCTTTCTTT. It yields the protein CASSRTVSTEAFF.

This clone was counted between two and nine times. The chain carries TRBV4-2 and TRBJ2-1; 10 nucleotides match TRBD2. Losses at the gene ends were 3 bases for V and 2 bases for J; bases not matched to a gene: 7. The germline V gene has CDR1 LGHNA and CDR2 YNFKEQ. The CDR3 contains 17 residues. In DNA, the CDR3 is TGTGCCAGCAGCCAGGCCCTAGCGGGAGCGGCCTACAATGAGCAGTTCTTC. Protein sequence: CASSQALAGAAYNEQFF.

The chain uses TRBV9 and TRBJ1-6; D is ambiguous. Trimming left V 7 bases short and J 5 bases short, with 7 bases between. Germline V gives CDR1 SGDLS, CDR2 YYNGEE. The CDR3 spans 12 residues. The CDR3: CASGKNNSPLHF. CDR3 DNA: TGTGCCAGCGGGAAAAATAATTCACCCCTCCACTTT.

The chain employs TRBV7-2 and TRBJ2-6; D ambiguous. Trimming removed 5 bases from V and 3 bases from J, with 11 bases in between. Germline V lookup: CDR1 SGHTA, CDR2 FQGNSA. The CDR3 has 15 residues. CDR3: CASSPQSGGANVLTF. In nucleotides, the CDR3 is TGTGCCAGCAGCCCGCAATCTGGTGGGGCCAACGTCCTGACTTTC.

The table lists this clone with a few counts. This sequence joins TRBV27 and TRBJ2-2; D ambiguous. The V gene's germline CDR1 is MNHEY and CDR2 SMNVEV (reference sequence). V shed 6 bases and J shed 0 bases, with 11 bases lying between them. The CDR3 spans 15 residues. Written as DNA, the CDR3 is TGTGCCAGCAGCTACACCCGATCGAACACCGGGGAGCTGTTTTTT. Protein sequence: CASSYTRSNTGELFF.

This clone was counted a single time. The genes are TRBV5-4 and TRBJ2-2; 8 nucleotides match TRBD2. The CDR3 has 15 residues. Per the germline V gene, CDR1 is SGHNT and CDR2 is YYREEE (reference sequence). The junction had 10 bases not matched to a gene; V was cut back by 7 bases and J by 5 bases. The CDR3: CASQGGAGETGELFF. DNA of the CDR3: TGTGCCAGCCAGGGCGGAGCGGGAGAGACCGGGGAGCTGTTTTTT.